This T cell receptor beta chain appears in the sequencing data of a study of siplizumab effects on memory and regulatory T cells. This table comes from immunoSEQ multiplex PCR, and its TCRdb copy is limited to in-frame clones, with some not included. The sample lists approximately 91,000 clones; about 95% were seen once. The CDR3 loop spans 16 amino acids. The origin of this receptor is a human donor in good health. This chain uses TRBV1 with TRBJ2-5; the table's D call, TRBD2, has no DNA check behind it. TRBV1 is a known pseudogene. Sequenced: CD8+ T cells sorted from blood. CDR3 sequence: CTSSQDRAGGPETQYF. As DNA, the CDR3 is TGCACCAGCAGCCAAGATAGGGCGGGAGGGCCTGAGACCCAGTACTTC.